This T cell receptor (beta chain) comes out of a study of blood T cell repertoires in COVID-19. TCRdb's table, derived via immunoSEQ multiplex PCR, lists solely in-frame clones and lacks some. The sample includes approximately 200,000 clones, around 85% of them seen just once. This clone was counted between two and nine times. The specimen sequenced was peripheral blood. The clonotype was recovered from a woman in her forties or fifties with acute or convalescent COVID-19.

The CDR3 region is CSASIRGPYGYTF. The CDR3 DNA is TGCAGTGCTAGTATAAGGGGGCCCTATGGCTACACCTTC. This chain uses TRBV20-1 with TRBJ1-2; TRBD1 aligns across 7 bases. Per the germline V gene, CDR1 is DFQATT and CDR2 is SNEGSKA (reference sequence). V dropped 3 bases and J dropped 4; count of bases not matched to a gene: 5. This CDR3 is 13 amino acids long.